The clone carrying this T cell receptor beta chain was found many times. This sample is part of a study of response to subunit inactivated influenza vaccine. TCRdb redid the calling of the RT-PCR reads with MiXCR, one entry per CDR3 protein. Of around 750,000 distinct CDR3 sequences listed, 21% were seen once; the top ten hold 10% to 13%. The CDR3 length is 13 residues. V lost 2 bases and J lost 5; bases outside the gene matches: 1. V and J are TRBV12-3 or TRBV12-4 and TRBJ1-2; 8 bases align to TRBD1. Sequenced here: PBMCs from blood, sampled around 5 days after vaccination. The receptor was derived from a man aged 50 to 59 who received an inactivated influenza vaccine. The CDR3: CASSLQGAYGYTF. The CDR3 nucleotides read TGTGCCAGCAGTTTACAGGGGGCGTATGGCTACACCTTC.